The present entry profiles one T cell receptor beta chain with its context. The data were obtained in a study of blood T cell repertoires in COVID-19. Sequenced by immunoSEQ multiplex PCR; TCRdb stores in-frame clones only, minus some. This table has under 300,000 clones, about 89% appearing once. Germline V gene data show CDR1 as SGDLS and CDR2 as YYNGEE. The germline V and J ends were trimmed by 0 bases and 0 bases, with 14 bases remaining between them. CDR3 length equals 17 residues. The rearrangement uses TRBV9 and TRBJ2-3; a weak D match, TRBD2 (5 bases). This receptor was obtained from a woman aged 40 to 49 who had recovered from COVID-19. The sequenced material came from peripheral blood. The CDR3 region is CASSVATGWESTDTQYF. The CDR3 DNA reads TGTGCCAGCAGCGTAGCTACTGGGTGGGAGAGCACAGATACGCAGTATTTT.